Sequencing of this TCR beta chain was carried out in a study of blood T cells in healthy people across ages. Overall study results and limits: Not knowing donor CMV status may have confounded expanded clonotype changes. PBMCs that were unsorted prevented a conclusive naive versus antigen-experienced comparison.

Alongside a J-beta primer mix, a sample-barcoded 5' primer served in a second PCR lasting about 7 to 12 cycles. One entry per CDR3 protein, called by TCRdb with MiXCR from the 5' RACE reads. The sample shows 700,000 or so distinct CDR3 sequences, about 43% of them seen only once. Note on this clonotype: What it recognizes is unknown. One end of the junction does not line up with germline, which may come from a read error.

The CDR3 sequence is 15 residues long. Germline CDR1 reads SGHNT; CDR2 reads YENEEA. This receptor was taken from a man of 80 years or more in good health. Sequencing was carried out using blood. The chain recombines TRBV11-3 with TRBJ2-1, with D possibly matching TRBD2 (7 bases). The CDR3 loop reads CAGSLKGGVKNEQFF. The CDR3 DNA follows: TGTGCCGGCAGCCTGAAGGGGGGGGTTAAGAATGAGCAGTTCTTC.